The entry below describes one T cell receptor (beta chain). Its target is unknown. Participants living with HIV all received treatment in the United States. Sequencing used immunoSEQ v3.0 at survey level. In sequencing, about 35,000-50,000 T-cell genomes per sample were targeted. Generated by immunoSEQ multiplex PCR, the TCRdb table keeps only in-frame clones and is missing some. This table has about 14,000 clones, 76% appearing once. The data are from a study of long-term antiretroviral therapy in people with HIV. Study context: Specimens dating back about a decade before the 2015 immediate-ART recommendation are the oldest included. Overall study results and limits: Clones that had undergone expansion before ART prevailed in the repertoire throughout all time points.

The CDR3 is made up of 15 amino acids. From germline, CDR1 is SEHNR and CDR2 FQNEAQ (reference sequence). V trimming: 5 bases; J trimming: 5 bases; junction bases outside the gene matches: 11. The chain joins TRBV7-9 to TRBJ2-7, with 8 bases identical to TRBD1. The source was unsorted PBMCs, collected 3.1 years after starting antiretroviral therapy. The origin of this receptor is a man aged 40-50 years with HIV. CDR3 residues: CASSPKRAGGHEQYF. In nucleotides, the CDR3 is TGTGCCAGCAGCCCGAAAAGGGCAGGGGGCCACGAGCAGTACTTC.